The 29 T cell receptor beta chains given below trace back to one sample, sequenced in a study of response to subunit inactivated influenza vaccine. TCRdb re-derived calls from the RT-PCR reads in MiXCR, one entry per CDR3 protein. Of approximately 300,000 distinct CDR3 sequences listed, 20% to 25% are singletons. Sequenced here: PBMCs from blood, sampled less than 22 months after vaccination. The receptors originated from a man aged 50-75 years who received an inactivated influenza vaccine.

This clonotype was counted at least ten times. The chain is built from TRBV28 and TRBJ1-2; no definite D call. CDR1 is MDHEN and CDR2 is SYDVKM in the germline V gene. Trimming took off 7 bases at V and 0 bases at J, with 9 bases between the two ends. This CDR3 has 13 amino acids. This CDR3 reads CASTSPTNYGYTF. CDR3 nucleotide sequence: TGTGCCAGCACCTCCCCCACTAACTATGGCTACACCTTC.

V is TRBV6-2 or TRBV6-3 and J is TRBJ2-2; 10 bases fit TRBD2. This CDR3 is 18 amino acids long. After removal of 2 bases from V and 5 bases from J, the junction contained 11 bases not matched to a gene. Germline CDR1 and CDR2: MNHEY and SVGEGT. CDR3 loop: CASSYGLSSGRNTGELFF. For the CDR3, the DNA is TGTGCCAGCAGTTACGGTCTGTCTAGCGGGAGAAATACCGGGGAGCTGTTTTTT.

Remarks on this clonotype: The junction and the germline gene differ at one end; a read error may be behind it. The chain recombines TRBV20-1 with TRBJ1-5; D remains unclear. CDR3 length: 13 amino acids. Germline CDR1 reads DFQATT; CDR2 reads SNEGSKA (reference sequence). For the CDR3, the DNA is TGCAGTGCAAGAGGTGGGCTTGACCAGCCCCAGCATTTT. It translates to CSARGGLDQPQHF.

This CDR3 is CASIGANSNQPQHF. Here the CDR3 DNA reads TGTGCCAGTATAGGGGCTAATAGCAATCAGCCCCAGCATTTT. The chain combines TRBV6-1 with TRBJ1-5; possible D gene TRBD1, 5 bases. CDR1 and CDR2 from the germline V gene are MNHNS and SASEGT. Trimming pared 9 bases from V and 0 bases from J, leaving 12 bases between. The CDR3 is made up of 14 amino acids.

The rearrangement joins TRBV20-1 to TRBJ1-5; D is uncertain. The CDR3 runs 15 residues. Germline V gene data show CDR1 as DFQATT and CDR2 as SNEGSKA (reference sequence). Trimming stripped 0 bases from V and 0 bases from J, with 9 bases between. CDR3 in amino acids: CSARDLGYSNQPQHF. As DNA, the CDR3 is TGCAGTGCTAGAGATCTGGGGTATAGCAATCAGCCCCAGCATTTT.

V gene TRBV20-1 combines with J gene TRBJ1-5; 7 nucleotides match TRBD1. Trimming removed 0 bases from V and 3 bases from J; junction bases left unmatched: 5. Germline CDR1 reads DFQATT; CDR2 reads SNEGSKA (reference sequence). The CDR3 is 15 amino acids. The CDR3 loop reads CSARDLRGINQPQHF. The CDR3, as DNA: TGCAGTGCTAGAGATCTCAGGGGGATCAATCAGCCCCAGCATTTT.

In the case of this clonotype: In this CDR3 the conserved last residue, phenylalanine or tryptophan, is missing, so a read error is likely. It is unclear where the CDR3 begins or ends on the DNA, so no DNA is shown, and the CDR3 is as TCRdb lists it. The chain is built from TRBV21-1 and TRBJ1-5. TRBV21-1 is designated a pseudogene. The CDR3 totals 14 residues, both ends included. CDR3 in amino acids: CASSKFVRAQPQHS.

This clonotype was seen many times. The chain carries TRBV5-1 and TRBJ1-2; D remains ambiguous. The CDR3 length is 13 residues. Germline V gene data show CDR1 as SGHRS and CDR2 as YFSETQ. V dropped 0 bases and J dropped 8 bases, with 11 bases sitting between them. The CDR3 region is CASSLEVSGGYTF. CDR3 coding DNA: TGCGCCAGCAGCTTGGAGGTATCCGGCGGCTACACCTTC.

This clonotype was seen a handful of times. The chain combines TRBV18 with TRBJ1-1; unclear D gene. Looked up from germline, CDR1 is KGHSH and CDR2 is LQKENI. The CDR3 contains 16 residues. Trimming pared 0 bases from V and 3 bases from J, leaving 14 bases between. The CDR3, as DNA: TGTGCCAGCTCACCACCTCGGCCAACGTGGGACACTGAAGCTTTCTTT. This translates into CASSPPRPTWDTEAFF.

This clonotype was observed a few times. In nucleotides, the CDR3 is TGTGCCACCAGCTTGGACAGGGCATATTATGGCTACACCTTC. This sequence encodes CATSLDRAYYGYTF. V is TRBV15 and J is TRBJ1-2; 8 bases agree with TRBD1. The CDR3 length is 14 residues. Germline CDR1 and CDR2: LNHNV and YYDKDF (reference sequence). V lost 5 bases, J lost 5 bases, and 7 bases stayed unmatched.

There are many counts of this clonotype. J is TRBJ1-2 and V is TRBV12-3 or TRBV12-4; TRBD1 might be the D (5 bases). Trimming left V 7 bases short and J 8 bases short, with 23 bases between. The CDR3 loop spans 15 amino acids. The CDR3 bases are TGTGCCAGCACGAATGTTGCGGGCAGGGTAGGCGGCTACACCTTC. Its translation: CASTNVAGRVGGYTF.

The J gene is TRBJ1-2, the V gene TRBV19; 8 bases agree with TRBD1. After removal of 4 bases from V and 3 bases from J, the junction contained 4 bases not matched to a gene. Germline CDR1 reads LNHDA; CDR2 reads SQIVND (reference sequence). CDR3 length equals 14 residues. The CDR3 spells CASSTQGAYYGYTF. For the CDR3, the DNA is TGTGCCAGTAGTACCCAGGGGGCTTACTATGGCTACACCTTC.

The gene calls are TRBV7-2 and TRBJ2-3, with a weak D call TRBD2 (6 bases). Germline loops: CDR1 SGHTA, CDR2 FQGNSA. Trimming left V 5 bases short and J 2 bases short, with 17 bases between. This CDR3 comprises 16 residues. The CDR3 reads CASSVQGGTLTDTQYF. The CDR3 nucleotides are TGTGCCAGCAGCGTTCAGGGAGGAACGCTCACAGATACGCAGTATTTT.

The chain joins TRBV9 to TRBJ2-5; TRBD2 matches at 10 bases. V trimming: 4 bases; J trimming: 4 bases; junction bases outside the gene matches: 7. The CDR3 has 15 amino acids. CDR1 and CDR2 from the germline V gene are SGDLS and YYNGEE. The CDR3 spells CASSPRGLAVETQYF. As DNA, the CDR3 is TGTGCCAGCAGCCCCAGAGGACTAGCGGTAGAGACCCAGTACTTC.

Many counts were recorded for this clonotype. The gene calls are TRBV29-1 and TRBJ1-1; D possibly corresponds to TRBD1 (6 bases). V lost 6 bases and J 0 bases, leaving 11 bases between the germline ends. This CDR3 comprises 13 residues. Germline V gives CDR1 SQVTM, CDR2 ANQGSEA. The CDR3 region has the DNA TGCAGCGTCAGTGACAGGCTGAACACTGAAGCTTTCTTT. It yields the protein CSVSDRLNTEAFF.

The V gene is TRBV6-6, the J gene TRBJ2-1; unclear D gene. The CDR3 has 11 amino acids. Trimming left V 0 bases short and J 9 bases short, with 3 bases between. CDR1 MNHNY and CDR2 SVGAGI come from the germline V gene (reference sequence). The CDR3 DNA follows: TGTGCCAGCAGTTACTCGAGTGAGCAGTTCTTC. It specifies CASSYSSEQFF.

The rearrangement joins TRBV5-6 to TRBJ2-1; possible D gene TRBD2, 6 bases. The CDR3 covers 12 residues. Germline V gene sequence: CDR1 SGHDT, CDR2 YYEEEE. The V and J ends lost 3 bases and 16 bases respectively, with 17 bases between them. Here the CDR3 reads CASSSWDSGFFF. Here the CDR3 DNA reads TGTGCCAGCAGCTCTTGGGACTCGGGGTTTTTCTTC.

This clonotype has more than one count but fewer than ten. This chain joins TRBV20-1 and TRBJ2-7; possible D gene TRBD2, 5 bases. This CDR3 spans 13 amino acids. Germline CDR1 and CDR2: DFQATT and SNEGSKA (reference sequence). Trimming took 0 bases from V and 2 from J, leaving 8 bases between them. The chain's CDR3 is CSARDGGAYEQYF. In nucleotides, the CDR3 is TGCAGTGCTAGAGATGGAGGAGCCTACGAGCAGTACTTC.

CDR3 sequence: CASSLASGSSNSPLHF. The CDR3 DNA reads as TGTGCCAGCAGCTTAGCCTCCGGGTCCTCGAATTCACCCCTCCACTTT. V and J are TRBV11-2 and TRBJ1-6; no clear D gene. CDR3 length equals 16 residues. V lost 1 base and J lost 7, with 14 bases in between. The germline V gene encodes CDR1 SGHAT and CDR2 FQNNGV.

V and J are TRBV19 and TRBJ2-3, with D unclear. The CDR3 has 15 amino acids. V was cut by 0 bases and J by 0 bases, with 7 bases left in between. Germline V gene lookup returns CDR1 LNHDA and CDR2 SQIVND (reference sequence). CDR3 bases: TGTGCCAGTAGTATAGACAGCGCTAGCACAGATACGCAGTATTTT. Protein product: CASSIDSASTDTQYF.

There are a few counts of this clonotype. The chain has TRBV4-3 and TRBJ2-5, with D uncertain. The CDR3 sequence is 13 residues long. CDR1 LGHNA and CDR2 YSLEER come from the germline V gene. V dropped 0 bases and J dropped 7 bases, with 9 bases sitting between them. DNA for the CDR3: TGCGCCAGCAGCCAAGAAAGATCCGGGACCCAGTACTTC. Its protein is CASSQERSGTQYF.

J is TRBJ2-6 and V is TRBV12-3 or TRBV12-4; the D is unclear. The CDR3 is 14 amino acids. With 2 bases removed from V and 6 bases from J, the gap between germline ends came to 8 bases. CDR3 in amino acids: CASSLRHSANVLTF. The CDR3 DNA follows: TGTGCCAGCAGTTTAAGACATTCGGCCAACGTCCTGACTTTC.

This clonotype was recorded many times. This chain links TRBV12-3 or TRBV12-4 with TRBJ1-1; 8 bases align to TRBD1. CDR3 length: 14 residues. J was trimmed by 5 bases and V by 6 bases; bases with no gene match: 8. The CDR3 loop reads CASSISQGGTEAFF. Written as DNA, the CDR3 is TGTGCCAGCAGCATATCACAGGGGGGAACTGAAGCTTTCTTT.

The chain has TRBV7-8 and TRBJ2-2, with D unclear. This CDR3 is built from 16 residues. The V end lost 4 bases, the J end lost 3 bases, and 15 bases lay between the germline ends. From germline, CDR1 is SGHVS and CDR2 FQNEAQ. CDR3 sequence: CASSWSLRLDTGELFF. The CDR3 DNA is TGTGCCAGCAGCTGGTCCTTAAGGCTTGACACCGGGGAGCTGTTTTTT.

The chain combines TRBV7-2 with TRBJ2-3; D possibly matches TRBD1 or TRBD2 (6 bases each). CDR3 length equals 15 residues. The V end lost 2 bases, the J end lost 4 bases, and 13 bases lay between the germline ends. Germline V gene lookup returns CDR1 SGHTA and CDR2 FQGNSA. CDR3 sequence reads: CASSLLGGQADTQYF. In DNA, the CDR3 is TGTGCCAGCAGCTTATTGGGGGGCCAGGCAGATACGCAGTATTTT.

On this clonotype: The missing conserved phenylalanine or tryptophan at the end of this CDR3 makes a read error likely. The CDR3 DNA follows: TGCGCCAGCAGCTTGGAGCGGGGCTGGAGTGAAAAACTGTTTTCT. Protein sequence: CASSLERGWSEKLFS. This chain joins TRBV5-1 and TRBJ1-4; perhaps TRBD1 as D (5 bases). The V end was cut by 0 bases, the J end by 7 bases, with 13 bases between. CDR1 is SGHRS, CDR2 YFSETQ, per germline. The CDR3 covers 15 residues.

In this sample, this clonotype turned up a few times. The V gene is TRBV21-1, the J gene TRBJ2-1; the listed D gene, TRBD2, was not tested against the DNA. TRBV21-1 is marked as a pseudogene. The CDR3 runs 15 residues. The CDR3 region is CASSKPGLAYNEQFF. The DNA for the CDR3 is TGTGCCAGCAGCAAACCGGGACTAGCTTACAATGAGCAGTTCTTC.

This clonotype was seen ten or more times. V usage is TRBV6-1 and J usage is TRBJ1-1; D gene uncertain. This CDR3 has 13 residues. V was clipped by 5 bases and J by 2 bases, with 9 bases between them. Looked up from germline, CDR1 is MNHNS and CDR2 is SASEGT. The CDR3 loop reads CASSTPANTEAFF. DNA of the CDR3: TGTGCCAGCAGTACCCCAGCCAACACTGAAGCTTTCTTT.

V and J are TRBV24-1 and TRBJ2-3; D not resolved. The germline V gene encodes CDR1 KGHDR and CDR2 SFDVKD. The CDR3 sequence is 13 residues long. V gave up 4 bases and J gave up 0 bases, with 4 bases separating them. CDR3 sequence (DNA): TGTGCCACCAGTGAAACTAGCACAGATACGCAGTATTTT. Its protein is CATSETSTDTQYF.